These 8 T cell receptor beta chains were sequenced from one sample in a study of PD-L1 blockade in urothelial cancer. Time point reported: pretreatment peripheral blood. TCRdb keeps only in-frame clones here, not all; method: immunoSEQ multiplex PCR. The sample holds 90,000 to 100,000 clones, around 91% seen once. The source was PBMCs, collected around atezolizumab (anti-PD-L1) treatment. These receptors came from a man aged 55 to 70 with urothelial cancer.

The V call is TRBV18, the J call TRBJ2-2; 7 nucleotides agree with TRBD2. Germline CDR1 and CDR2: KGHSH and LQKENI. This CDR3 spans 17 amino acids. V lost 3 bases and J lost 1; bases outside the gene matches: 8. The CDR3 DNA sequence: TGTGCCAGCTCACCCTCCCTAGGCGGGGGGAACACCGGGGAGCTGTTTTTT. It encodes CASSPSLGGGNTGELFF.

The V gene is TRBV5-4, the J gene TRBJ2-1; possibly TRBD1 for D (5 bases). The germline CDR1 and CDR2 sequences are SGHNT and YYREEE (reference sequence). V was shortened by 2 bases and J by 3 bases, with 6 bases between the two germline ends. The CDR3 length is 13 residues. This CDR3 is CASSLDSYNEQFF. CDR3 bases: TGTGCCAGCAGCTTAGACAGCTACAATGAGCAGTTCTTC.

This chain joins TRBV6-5 and TRBJ2-5, with 8 bases aligning to TRBD1. Germline V gene data show CDR1 as MNHEY and CDR2 as SVGAGI. Losses at the gene ends were 7 bases for V and 5 bases for J; bases not matched to a gene: 6. The CDR3 is 13 amino acids. The CDR3 nucleotides read TGTGCCAGCACTCCAGGGGGCGCGGAGACCCAGTACTTC. Its protein product is CASTPGGAETQYF.

The genes are TRBV5-4 and TRBJ2-2; D may be TRBD2 (5 bases). CDR3 size: 13 residues. Germline V gene data show CDR1 as SGHNT and CDR2 as YYREEE (reference sequence). The ends were cut back, 0 bases at V and 8 bases at J, with 8 bases in the middle. The CDR3 DNA follows: TGTGCCAGCAGCTTGGAGGGAGTGGGGGAGCTGTTTTTT. Its translation: CASSLEGVGELFF.

V is TRBV29-1 and J is TRBJ2-6, with D hard to call. Germline CDR1 and CDR2: SQVTM and ANQGSEA. With 5 bases removed from V and 0 bases from J, the gap between germline ends came to 8 bases. CDR3 length equals 14 residues. The CDR3 reads CSVRQNSGANVLTF. The CDR3 DNA reads as TGCAGCGTTCGACAAAACTCTGGGGCCAACGTCCTGACTTTC.

The chain carries TRBV6-5 and TRBJ2-7, with 15 bases fitting TRBD2. The length of the CDR3 is 15 residues. The germline V gene encodes CDR1 MNHEY and CDR2 SVGAGI. V lost 4 bases, J lost 6 bases, and 4 bases stayed unmatched. DNA for the CDR3: TGTGCCAGCAGTTTCGGGGGACTAGCGGGGGGCGAGCAGTACTTC. Its protein product is CASSFGGLAGGEQYF.

Note on this clone: At one end the junction does not follow the germline gene, possibly because of a read error. The V gene is TRBV6-6, the J gene TRBJ2-7; maybe TRBD1 (6 bases). Germline CDR1 reads MNHNY; CDR2 reads SVGAGI (reference sequence). CDR3 length: 15 residues. CDR3 protein: CASSPLNRKQGALSF. CDR3 nucleotide sequence: TGTGCCAGCAGTCCGCTTAACCGGAAACAGGGCGCGCTAAGCTTC.

The chain joins TRBV12-5 to TRBJ2-1; 8 bases agree with TRBD1. Germline CDR1 reads LGHNT; CDR2 reads FRNRAP. The CDR3 spans 13 residues. The ends lost 7 bases at V and 5 bases at J; junction bases unmatched: 4. The CDR3 coding sequence is TGTGCTAGTGCAGGGGGCGAACACAATGAGCAGTTCTTC. This codes for CASAGGEHNEQFF. The complete variable domain, with remaining parts taken from reference TRBV12-5 and TRBJ2-1, reads DARVTQTPRHKVTEMGQEVTMRCQPILGHNTVFWYRQTMMQGLELLAYFRNRAPLDDSGMPKDRFSAEMPDATLATLKIQPSEPRDSAVYFCASAGGEHNEQFFGPGTRLTVL.